This T cell receptor (beta chain) was found in a study of blood T cell repertoires in COVID-19. Background on the study: Samples of COVID-19 (acute and convalescent) were obtained from the United States, Italy and Spain. PBMCs, B-cell-depleted T cells, or T cells provided the cDNA or gDNA that made up the material.

Per the original data handling: The authors estimated nucleated cell counts from reference gene primer amplification. The data were produced by immunoSEQ multiplex PCR, yet TCRdb's version contains in-frame clones alone and is incomplete. For V, J and clone size, that table is used; D and trimming come from the DNA. The sample has 72,000 or so clones, 80% to 90% seen once. CDR1 is MNHEY, CDR2 SVGEGT, per germline. Trimming removed 3 bases at V and 7 bases at J, with 16 bases between. The CDR3 has 15 amino acids. This sequence originates from a man aged 50 to 59 with active COVID-19. What was sequenced was peripheral blood. The rearrangement uses TRBV6-2 or TRBV6-3 and TRBJ2-1; tentative D call: TRBD2 (5 bases). In nucleotides, the CDR3 is TGTGCCAGCAGTTATGGTGGCGGCTCGGGGAATGAGCAGTTCTTC. Its protein product is CASSYGGGSGNEQFF.